This T cell receptor (beta chain) was captured in a study of technical replicates of blood from a few donors. With 2 bases removed from V and 1 base from J, the gap between germline ends came to 12 bases. This CDR3 spans 16 amino acids. Germline V gene sequence: CDR1 ENHRY, CDR2 SYGVKD. Data came from immunoSEQ multiplex PCR; TCRdb stores just in-frame clones and leaves some out. This sample has around 13,000 clones, with roughly 77% found just once. Material for sequencing was PBMCs. The chain joins TRBV10-3 to TRBJ1-5; a weak D match, TRBD1 (5 bases). The TCR originated in a human donor in good health. CDR3 nucleotide sequence: TGTGCCATCAGTGAGAAAGGGGATGGGAGCAATCAGCCCCAGCATTTT. It yields the protein CAISEKGDGSNQPQHF.